Only a few counts were recorded for the clone carrying this T cell receptor (beta chain). The antigen remains undetermined. This sample is part of a study of T cells after yellow fever vaccination. From the 5' RACE reads, TCRdb called clonotypes with MiXCR, one entry per CDR3 protein. Among 550,000 to 750,000 distinct CDR3 sequences, roughly 12% were seen once, and the ten largest hold about an eighth. Study-wide findings and caveats: Boosting was followed by the reappearance of most primary-vaccination clones (roughly 95% CD4, about 88% CD8).

The sequencing used PBMCs, collected on the day of the yellow fever booster vaccination. The receptor's source is a man aged 25-45 years who received the YFV17D yellow fever vaccine.

The CDR3 bases are TGTGCCAGCAGCCCCGGGGTCCATGAGCAGTTCTTC. As protein: CASSPGVHEQFF. The V and J genes are TRBV7-9 and TRBJ2-1; D perhaps matches TRBD2 (5 bases). This CDR3 region has 12 residues. Germline-derived CDR1 and CDR2 are SEHNR and FQNEAQ (reference sequence). V lost 5 bases and J 8 bases, leaving 10 bases between the germline ends.